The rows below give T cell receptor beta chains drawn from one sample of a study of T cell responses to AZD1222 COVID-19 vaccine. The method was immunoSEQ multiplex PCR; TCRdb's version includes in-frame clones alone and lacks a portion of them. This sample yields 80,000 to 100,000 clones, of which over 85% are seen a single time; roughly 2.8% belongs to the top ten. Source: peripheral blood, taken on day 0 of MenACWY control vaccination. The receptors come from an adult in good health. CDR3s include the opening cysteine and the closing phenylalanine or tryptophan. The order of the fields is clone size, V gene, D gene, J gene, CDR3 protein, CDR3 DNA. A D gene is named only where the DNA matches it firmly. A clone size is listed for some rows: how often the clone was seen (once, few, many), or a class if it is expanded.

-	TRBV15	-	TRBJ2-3	CATSRVPRDTQYF	TGTGCCACCAGCAGAGTACCAAGAGATACGCAGTATTTT
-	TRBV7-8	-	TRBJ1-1	CASSLAYTARGAFF	TGTGCCAGCAGCTTAGCCTACACTGCACGGGGGGCTTTCTTT
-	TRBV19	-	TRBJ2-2	CASSIGATGELFF	TGTGCCAGTAGTATTGGGGCCACCGGGGAGCTGTTTTTT
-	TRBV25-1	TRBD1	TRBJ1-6	CASSEYSGGNSPLHF	TGTGCCAGCAGTGAATATTCAGGGGGAAATTCACCCCTCCACTTT
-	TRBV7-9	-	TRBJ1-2	CASSSGLGGYTF	TGTGCCAGCAGCTCTGGTTTGGGCGGCTACACCTTC
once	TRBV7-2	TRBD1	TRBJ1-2	CASLVRGSGANYGYTF	TGTGCCAGCCTCGTCAGGGGGTCCGGAGCTAACTATGGCTACACCTTC
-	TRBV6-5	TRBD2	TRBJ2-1	CASSYSTSGGAEQFF	TGTGCCAGCAGTTACTCGACTAGCGGGGGGGCTGAGCAGTTCTTC
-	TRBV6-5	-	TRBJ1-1	CASSSTGGTEAFF	TGTGCCAGCAGTTCCACCGGGGGCACTGAAGCTTTCTTT
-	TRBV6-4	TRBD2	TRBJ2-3	CASSDSAGASTDTQYF	TGTGCCAGCAGTGACTCAGCGGGGGCTAGCACAGATACGCAGTATTTT
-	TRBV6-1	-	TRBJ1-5	CASSEAGIGARNQPQHF	TGTGCCAGCAGTGAAGCGGGAATAGGGGCACGGAATCAGCCCCAGCATTTT
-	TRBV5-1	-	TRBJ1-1	CASSMVGTRMNTEAFF	TGCGCCAGCAGCATGGTTGGTACCCGAATGAACACTGAAGCTTTCTTT
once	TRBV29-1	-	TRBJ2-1	CSVERQELYNEQFF	TGCAGCGTTGAAAGGCAGGAACTCTACAATGAGCAGTTCTTC
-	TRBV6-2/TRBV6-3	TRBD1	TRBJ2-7	CASSYGGTGNPYEQYF	TGTGCCAGCAGTTACGGTGGGACAGGAAATCCCTACGAGCAGTACTTC
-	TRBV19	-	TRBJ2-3	CASSMVGGTDTQYF	TGTGCCAGTAGTATGGTCGGGGGTACAGATACGCAGTATTTT
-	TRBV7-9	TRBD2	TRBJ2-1	CASSLWTSGSGEQFF	TGTGCCAGCAGCCTCTGGACTAGCGGGTCGGGAGAGCAGTTCTTC
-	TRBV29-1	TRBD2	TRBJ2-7	CSVESSGTSGRYEQYF	TGCAGCGTTGAAAGTTCGGGAACTAGCGGGCGGTACGAGCAGTACTTC
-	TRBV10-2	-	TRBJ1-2	CASTARGINGYTF	TGCGCCAGCACGGCCAGGGGAATAAATGGCTACACCTTC